A single sample gave rise to the 5 T cell receptor beta chains below, sequenced in a study of identical twins. TCRdb ran MiXCR on the 5' RACE reads and lists one entry per CDR3 protein. The repertoire includes about 660,000 distinct CDR3 sequences, 8.6% of them detected once, and around 0.98% sits in the top ten. The same sample was also studied in work on yellow fever vaccine responses in identical twins.

Sequenced sample: PBMCs. Receptor source: a young woman in good health.

This clonotype was counted at least ten times. The chain carries TRBV7-2 and TRBJ2-3; TRBD2 agrees at 13 bases. Germline CDR1 and CDR2: SGHTA and FQGNSA. This CDR3 region has 16 residues. J gave up 3 bases and V 6 bases, and 6 bases lay outside the gene matches. The CDR3 DNA reads as TGTGCCAGCAGTTCTCAACTAGCGGGAGGGACAGATACGCAGTATTTT. As protein: CASSSQLAGGTDTQYF. Full variable domain (rest looked up from reference TRBV7-2 and TRBJ2-3): GAGVSQSPSNKVTEKGKDVELRCDPISGHTALYWYRQSLGQGLEFLIYFQGNSAPDKSGLPSDRFSAERTGGSVSTLTIQRTQQEDSAVYLCASSSQLAGGTDTQYFGPGTRLTVL.

This clonotype has just a few counts. This rearrangement joins TRBV12-3 or TRBV12-4 to TRBJ2-5; 10 nucleotides match TRBD1. This CDR3 contains 15 residues. The J segment lost 4 bases and the V segment lost 4 bases, leaving 6 bases of the junction unmatched. The CDR3: CASSSTGGHVETQYF. The CDR3 DNA sequence: TGTGCCAGCAGTTCGACAGGGGGCCACGTAGAGACCCAGTACTTC.

The V and J genes are TRBV7-2 and TRBJ2-3; possibly TRBD2 for D (6 bases). The V and J ends lost 0 bases and 6 bases respectively, with 10 bases between them. The germline CDR1 and CDR2 sequences are SGHTA and FQGNSA. The CDR3 loop spans 14 amino acids. DNA of the CDR3: TGTGCCAGCAGCTTAGCTCTAACTAGCGATACGCAGTATTTT. Its protein is CASSLALTSDTQYF.

This rearrangement joins TRBV19 to TRBJ2-3, with 10 nucleotides matching TRBD2. Trimming removed 5 bases from V and 6 bases from J; junction bases left unmatched: 5. The germline CDR1 and CDR2 sequences are LNHDA and SQIVND (reference sequence). The CDR3 is made up of 14 amino acids. The CDR3 loop is CASSSSGRGDTQYF. The CDR3 bases are TGTGCCAGTAGTTCTAGCGGGAGAGGTGATACGCAGTATTTT.

This clonotype was observed a few times. The chain combines TRBV18 with TRBJ1-2; no clear D. The CDR3 length is 13 residues. Germline CDR1 is KGHSH and CDR2 is LQKENI. V shed 5 bases and J shed 0 bases, with 7 bases lying between them. For the CDR3, the DNA is TGTGCCAGCTCATCCGACCCTAACTATGGCTACACCTTC. The encoded protein is CASSSDPNYGYTF.